This TCR beta chain emerged from a study of CD8 T cells in ankylosing spondylitis. TCRdb used MiXCR to reprocess the 5' RACE reads, holding one entry per CDR3 protein. The table lists 350,000 to 400,000 distinct CDR3 sequences, more than 20% of them singletons. Between the trimmed V and J ends, which lost 6 bases and 1 base, there was a span of 11 bases. Germline V gives CDR1 DFQATT, CDR2 SNEGSKA (reference sequence). CDR3 size: 13 residues. The V gene is TRBV20-1, the J gene TRBJ2-3; D is unclear. The receptor comes from a male donor with ankylosing spondylitis or in good health (not recorded which). Sequencing input: blood, either unsorted or a sorted T cell fraction (not recorded which). Here the CDR3 DNA reads TGCAGTGCCCTTCCTCCTGGCACAGATACGCAGTATTTT. Amino acids: CSALPPGTDTQYF.